This T cell receptor (beta chain) comes out of a study of blood T cell repertoires in COVID-19. For the study at large: The analysed material was cDNA or gDNA that came from T cells, B-cell-depleted T cells, or PBMCs.

The CDR3 length is 18 residues. Germline-derived CDR1 and CDR2 are MNHEY and SVGEGT. Germline trimming cut 4 bases from V and 1 base from J; bases unmatched to any gene: 12. The table came from immunoSEQ multiplex PCR; TCRdb's copy has only in-frame clones and leaves some out. This table holds about 15,000 clones, 73% found once. The source of this sequence is a boy aged 2-9 years with active or convalescent COVID-19. The sequenced material came from peripheral blood. The chain couples TRBV6-2 or TRBV6-3 to TRBJ1-4; 7 bases are shared with TRBD1. The CDR3 coding sequence is TGTGCCAGCAGTTCCTCGGGACAGATCATCCTAACTAATGAAAAACTGTTTTTT. Residues: CASSSSGQIILTNEKLFF.